This TCR beta chain was profiled in a study of CD4 T cells in relation to SARS-CoV-2 and coronaviruses (TCRdb year 2021). Notes on the research overall: In the ViraFEST assay, PBMCs were cultured with antigen for about 9 days, after which TCR beta CDR3s were sequenced to identify clonal expansions specific to the antigen. The Adaptive Biotechnologies TCR-sequencing kit was used for samples from a few pre-COVID donors and for the naive versus memory experiments, whereas the other data were Illumina-based. At the level of individual TCR clonotypes, the study evaluated whether memory CD4+ T cells crossreact between the spike proteins of SARS-CoV-2 and those of common cold coronaviruses. The negative reference condition was either a culture with an HIV-1 Nef peptide pool or a culture with no peptide. A different, Illumina-based TCR-beta assay was used to sequence expansion assays from other donors in the study. Using patient-derived lymphoblastoid cell lines, the shared crossreactive spike epitopes were mapped to their HLA restriction.

CD4+ T cells from unexposed donors were collected before the COVID-19 pandemic (2011-2018). After about 10 days of culture, CD4+ T cells were isolated with the EasySep CD4+ T cell isolation kit. As far as cell numbers permitted, CD4+ T cells from unexposed donors were tested for reactivity against SARS-CoV-2 S and N as well as four spike pools from common cold coronaviruses. Around 1.8 million PBMCs per well were cultured in IMDM with about 5.5% human AB serum and 9.5 to 10 IU/ml IL-2. Half of the culture medium was replaced with fresh IL-2-containing medium on days 3 and 7. In general, triplicate replicate wells were used for every peptide culture condition. The leukapheresis product used for the unexposed donors was purchased from a commercial source. Ficoll-Paque PLUS gradient centrifugation was used to isolate PBMCs from either whole blood or leukapheresis product. PBMCs were either cryopreserved at -140°C or used fresh in the expansion assay. The QIAamp Micro DNA Kit was used to extract genomic DNA from the CD4+ T cells.

Libraries were prepared through the immunoSEQ multiplex PCR assay. On the study's bioinformatics: During preprocessing, nonproductive sequences were removed, as were CDR3s that did not start with C, did not end with F or W, or were shorter than 7 amino acids. Antigen-specific clonotypes were called with the MANAFEST web app, based on expansion relative to reference and other culture wells. A clone was considered positive if the clone showed significant expansion compared with the reference culture in 2 of 3 replicate wells at an FDR below 0.05. Positive clones also required significant expansion versus all other tandem wells and an odds ratio above 5. CDR3 homology was measured as pairwise Levenshtein distance, computed with the stringdist R package after trimming three terminal residues from each end. Imported from immuneACCESS, the table was reduced by TCRdb to in-frame sequences with V and J called. These copies leave out some clones; in studies compared against another copy, an unresolved V gene accounts for under half, and the cause of the remainder is not known. That table furnishes V, J and clone size, whereas the DNA furnished D and trimming. In this sample the table shows about 26,000 clones, about three quarters of which occur a single time. Clones ranked in the top ten supply under 11% of the sample.

Paper-wide results and their limitations: Small numbers of patients and of tested TCRs were a limitation of the study. Crossreactive clones showed significantly weaker SARS-CoV-2-driven expansion than monoreactive clones, consistent with antigenic imprinting. No donor contributed both pre-pandemic and post-infection samples, which limited tracing the source of pre-existing responses. Crossreactivity analysis centred on spike protein, so crossreactivity against other viral proteins was not assessed. Approximately 61% of donors had memory CD4+ clonotypes that crossrecognized SARS-CoV-2 and at least one common cold coronavirus spike.

The germline V gene (reference sequence) yields SGHNT for CDR1 and YYREEE for CDR2. Reading from cysteine to phenylalanine, the CDR3 counts 14 amino acids. Only CDR3 DNA remains: 42 bases, in frame from the first base. Trimming removed 5 bases from V and 1 base from J; the gene matches leave 5 bases unexplained. Note on this clone: Its antigen target is currently unknown. Per-base qualities were not stored, and no clone one base away is much larger.

The sequenced material came from CD4+ T cells from PBMCs, cultured in vitro. The sequence was collected from a human donor in good health. In this chain, TRBV5-4 is recombined with TRBJ1-1; 7 bases in the junction line up with TRBD1. The nucleotide sequence is TGTGCCAGCAGGGCCGGGACAGAGAACACTGAAGCTTTCTTT. This gives the protein CASRAGTENTEAFF.